Described below is a single TCR beta chain sequence and its context. The antigen it recognizes is unknown. Base qualities are not provided; no much larger clone lies one nucleotide away. These data originate in a study of cytomegalovirus exposure and HLA in healthy donors (dated by TCRdb to the late 2010s). The study in broad terms: An earlier analysis of approximately 640 of the donors reported roughly 300 Gb of sequence data and 117 million unique TCR beta sequences from about 200 million T cells. An early release covering about 600 HLA-typed donors comprised roughly 300 gigabases of sequencing data and roughly 85 million unique TCR sequences. Of the roughly 400 genotyped donors, approximately 83% fell in the genetic ancestry cluster associated with self-reported Caucasian donors. The study aimed to test whether cataloging public T cell receptors could reveal signatures of past pathogen exposure. The study profiled the T cell repertoires of hundreds of subjects by immunosequencing and related them to cytomegalovirus serostatus. Along with the roughly 670-subject first cohort, a separate validation cohort of over 90 different subjects was used. The study combined high-throughput TCR immunosequencing, statistical association of individual TCRs with disease status, and machine learning to predict cytomegalovirus infection status. A later analysis re-analyzed previously published TCR beta repertoires from 660 or so donors and added high-resolution HLA genotyping to study TCR occurrence patterns. The later analysis used no new phenotypic data to find candidate immune exposures, relying instead on TCR beta sequences and their occurrence across donors. An earlier analysis of approximately 630 of the donors applied high-throughput TCR beta sequencing to assess whether each TCR beta V gene segment acted as functional or pseudogenic. Donor age, sex, ethnicity and CMV serostatus were collected together with the repertoire data. A later genetic analysis took genome-wide SNP genotypes for about 60% of the roughly 670 donors and used that subset as a discovery cohort. Every discovery cohort repertoire had been produced on one sequencing platform. Class I and class II HLA loci were covered by the typing at four-digit resolution. The number of donors typed differed by locus, with roughly 620-630 for A, B, C, DRB1 and DQB1, 522 for DQA1, about 610 for DPA1, and approximately 470 for DPB1. A handful of DR-DQ haplotypes were handled as single units for association and clustering because linkage in the cohort was strong. On average, roughly 240,000 unique TCR beta nucleotide sequences were sequenced per donor among some 430 genotyped donors of the cohort, with about 19% of those sequences being non-productive. Study-wide findings and limitations: Across donors, most TCR sequences were observed very rarely, whereas some public TCRs were present in many individuals. A few of the identified cytomegalovirus-associated TCR beta chains were confirmed in vitro to be specific for cytomegalovirus antigens. Assigning TCR associations to individual alleles was difficult when HLA alleles, especially DR and DQ, strongly co-occurred. In a later analysis, the rate of TCR association differed among HLA loci, with DRB1 alleles having the most associated TCRs and HLA-C alleles having the fewest. Only TCR beta chains were sequenced in this cohort, and the absence of alpha or paired-chain data limited detectable features. Cytomegalovirus status was reported to be diagnosed by the classifier with high specificity and sensitivity in both the original and validation cohorts. Several of the top co-occurrence clusters appeared to be linked to parvovirus B19, influenza, CMV and Epstein-Barr virus, according to a later analysis. Correlated functional status among segregating V segments might reflect linkage disequilibrium, but an unknown experimental factor could not be ruled out. In a later analysis, HLA-associated TCR beta chains were found to be more clonally expanded and to have lower generation probabilities than equally common non-associated chains. In an earlier analysis of 500 to 650 of the donors, most TCR beta V segments appeared in productive rearrangements about 87% or about 30% of the time, broadly matching IMGT annotations. In a later analysis, most CMV-associated TCR beta chains were found to appear HLA-restricted, with HLA associations seemingly driven largely by CMV exposure. V-gene and J-gene trimming of TCR beta chains was associated with a missense DCLRE1C variant in a later genetic analysis, and the association was replicated in an independent cohort. Compared with the roughly 670-donor mean, donors in an Asian-associated ancestry cluster had fewer N-insertions in productive TCRs, according to a later genetic analysis. A cluster of highly shared sequence variants was judged likely to be a technical artifact of the sequencing pipeline. The study gave a list of 150 to 200 TCR beta chains associated with cytomegalovirus. Because HLA typing was unavailable for some donors at each locus, only the typed subset was used in association tests. Roughly uniform sequencing depth across donors was assumed in presence/absence analyses, although this assumption may not hold. Immune exposure information for the cohort was limited to CMV serostatus. Because counts were too low, more than 15 rarely observed V segments, including chromosome 9 orphons, were left out of the earlier analysis of 587 of the donors. A further reported finding was that TCR beta sequences accurately predicted the HLA-A and HLA-B alleles for most subjects in the first cohort. Some IMGT-functional V segments, including TRBV6-2 and TRBV6-3, could not be told apart with the 87-base-pair reads, so those segments were excluded. At a false discovery rate of 0.05, a later analysis linked some 17,000 TCR beta sequences to specific HLA alleles. The authors suggested that the approach could potentially be generalized to other disease states and immunological phenotypes.

The cohort was made up of approximately 670 healthy bone marrow donors. Cohort members were all nominally healthy when sampled, although unrecorded immune exposures were likely present. The donor tested CMV seronegative, placing the donor among the roughly 340 seronegative members of the cohort. Every donor gave a peripheral blood sample, and the peripheral blood mononuclear cells from that sample were used for TCR beta sequencing. Genomic DNA extraction from the blood cell samples was performed with the Qiagen DNeasy Blood Extraction Kit. The library was obtained by the immunoSEQ multiplex PCR assay. The multiplex PCR relied on a mix of 60 forward primers for TCR Vbeta segments and 13 reverse primers for TCR Jbeta segments. Amplification of the CDR3 region of rearranged TCR beta genes was performed with a multiplex PCR assay on genomic DNA. The amplified TCR beta libraries were sequenced on the Illumina HiSeq System as 87-base-pair reads. Per the source publication's procedure: Across the 600 to 700 repertoires, a later analysis counted roughly 77 million unique TCR beta chains, roughly 11 million of which were shared by at least two donors. Raw reads were error-corrected and collapsed into unique sequences by a nearest-neighbor algorithm in which closely related sequences were merged to remove PCR and sequencing errors. Alignment of CDR3 sequences to IMGT reference sequences was used to assign V, D and J gene segments. Each retained sequence needed at least a six-nucleotide match to both a V gene segment and a J gene segment. A rearrangement counted as productive if the CDR3 had no stop codons and remained in frame with V and J, and every other rearrangement counted as non-productive. CDR3 was defined according to IMGT convention as the region running from the second conserved V-encoded cysteine to the conserved J-encoded phenylalanine. Sequences without an unambiguous match to a single V gene segment were excluded from the earlier analysis of several hundred of the donors. An earlier analysis of almost 600 of the donors classified V segments as functional when productive rearrangements were above 56.7% and as segregating when the standard deviation between donors was above 5%. To diagnose cytomegalovirus status from the catalog of TCR beta chain sequences, a statistical classification framework was built. In a later analysis, TCR nucleotide sequences were compared against IMGT/GENE-DB human TR gene sequences so that V and J genes could be assigned. The TCRdist pipeline was used in a later analysis to assign CDR3 sequences and most-parsimonious VDJ recombination scenarios. A later analysis defined each TCR beta chain by its CDR3 amino acid sequence plus V-gene family, and excluded reads lacking a unique V-gene family. A later analysis removed several hundred highly shared, low-generation-probability nucleotide sequences to deal with suspected cross-contamination and a sequencing artifact. In a later analysis, a clonal expansion index was calculated for each public chain from normalized within-repertoire ranks of inferred template counts. A later analysis computed generation probabilities with a VDJ recombination model fitted to out-of-frame rearrangements, and checked the results against IGoR. Hypergeometric tests were used in a later analysis to score TCR-TCR, TCR-HLA and TCR-CMV co-occurrence, with a repertoire-size bias correction applied to the TCR pairs. In a later analysis, false discovery rates were estimated by permuting HLA or CMV assignments 20 times. A later analysis grouped co-occurring TCRs with DBSCAN, adding TCRdist sequence similarity when clustering within HLA-allele-positive subsets. Co-occurrence clustering excluded repertoires with fewer than 30,000 or more than 120,000 public chains, plus five with anomalous nucleotide sharing. The clones in this table, taken by TCRdb from immuneACCESS, are in-frame only. Not every clone is retained; where verified, under half of the shortfall comes from an unresolved V gene, and the cause of the rest is unknown. The D gene and trimming were derived from the DNA, and the V and J assignments and clone size from that table. This sample holds roughly 100,000 clones; over 65% were observed only once. 1.5% to 2% of the sample goes to the ten largest clones.

The CDR1 and CDR2 encoded by the germline V gene (reference sequence) are MNHEY and SMNVEV. The CDR3 contains 17 residues, cysteine and phenylalanine counted. Only CDR3 DNA is held: 51 bases, read in frame from base 1. From V the trimming removes 6 bases and from J it removes 2 bases, while the gene matches leave 9 bases of the junction unaccounted for. What was sequenced was PBMCs. The receptor was derived from a woman in her forties in good health and CMV-seronegative. Here the chain combines TRBV27 and TRBJ2-3; 12 junctional bases match TRBD2. In nucleotide form, the sequence is TGTGCCAGCAGATATGAAGGACTAGCGGGAAACACAGATACGCAGTATTTT. It specifies CASRYEGLAGNTDTQYF.